This TCR beta chain is from a study of blood T cell repertoires in COVID-19. As for the study in general: Researchers got acute and convalescent COVID-19 samples from the United States, Italy and Spain. Sources were T cells, B-cell-depleted T cells, or PBMCs; the material itself was cDNA or gDNA.

The authors' processing: Amplification with reference gene primers provided the estimates of nucleated cell counts. TCRdb's table, derived via immunoSEQ multiplex PCR, lists solely in-frame clones and lacks some. That table is the source of V, J and clone size, and D and trimming were worked out from the DNA. The sample consists of around 62,000 clones, roughly 84% of them appearing once. The CDR3 loop spans 14 amino acids. The germline gives CDR1 SGHAT, CDR2 FQNNGV. Trimming pared 5 bases from V and 3 bases from J, leaving 11 bases between. The sequence came from a middle-aged man with active COVID-19. This chain uses TRBV11-2 with TRBJ2-1, with TRBD1 as a possible D gene (6 bases). The sequenced sample consisted of peripheral blood. Here the CDR3 reads CASSSTGIYNEQFF. CDR3 bases: TGTGCCAGCAGCAGCACAGGGATCTACAATGAGCAGTTCTTC.